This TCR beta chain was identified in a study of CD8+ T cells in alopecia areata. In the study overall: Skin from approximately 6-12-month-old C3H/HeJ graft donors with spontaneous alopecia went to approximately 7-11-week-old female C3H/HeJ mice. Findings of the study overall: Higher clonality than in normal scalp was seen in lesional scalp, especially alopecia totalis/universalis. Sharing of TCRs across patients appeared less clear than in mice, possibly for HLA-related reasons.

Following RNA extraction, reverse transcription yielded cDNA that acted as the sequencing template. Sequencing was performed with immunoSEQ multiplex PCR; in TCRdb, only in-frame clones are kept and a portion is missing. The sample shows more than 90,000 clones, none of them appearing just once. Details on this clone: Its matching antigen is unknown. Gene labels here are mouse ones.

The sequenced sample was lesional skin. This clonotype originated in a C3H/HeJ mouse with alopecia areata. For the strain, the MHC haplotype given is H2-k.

The covered CDR3 bases are TGTGCCAGCAGCGCCAGACTGGGGGACTATGCT. This codes for CASSARLGDYA. The CDR3 reads in full as CASSARLGDYAEQFF. The genes are TRBV13-3 and TRBJ2-1; 9 positions agree with TRBD2. The CDR3 goes on 4 residues after the read ends, and that part is filled in from the germline J gene. Trimming removed 5 bases from V and 2 bases from J; junction bases left unmatched: 5. There are 15 residues in the CDR3. Looked up from germline, CDR1 is NNHDY and CDR2 is SYVADS.